What follows are 25 T cell receptor beta chains derived from one specimen sequenced in a study of response to subunit inactivated influenza vaccine. Each CDR3 protein is one row after TCRdb ran MiXCR on the RT-PCR reads. Of roughly 650,000 distinct CDR3 sequences in the sample, around 14% were seen once. This specimen consisted of PBMCs from blood, obtained about 11 days after vaccination. The source of these receptors is a man in his forties or fifties who received an inactivated influenza vaccine.

The gene calls are TRBV19 and TRBJ1-1; D not certain. Germline V gene data show CDR1 as LNHDA and CDR2 as SQIVND (reference sequence). This CDR3 comprises 14 residues. V was trimmed by 7 bases and J by 4 bases, leaving 16 bases between them. The CDR3 spells CASTAVGSGTEAFF. CDR3 bases: TGTGCCAGTACCGCCGTGGGGTCGGGCACTGAAGCTTTCTTT. The whole variable domain, filled in from reference TRBV19 and TRBJ1-1, reads DGGITQSPKYLFRKEGQNVTLSCEQNLNHDAMYWYRQDPGQGLRLIYYSQIVNDFQKGDIAEGYSVSREKKESFPLTVTSAQKNPTAFYLCASTAVGSGTEAFFGQGTRLTVV.

The chain combines TRBV5-1 with TRBJ1-1; no clear D. V was shortened by 3 bases and J by 3 bases, with 12 bases between the two germline ends. The CDR3 contains 14 residues. Germline V gene sequence: CDR1 SGHRS, CDR2 YFSETQ. This CDR3 reads CASSSQGRDTEAFF. For the CDR3, the DNA is TGCGCCAGCAGCTCCCAAGGAAGGGACACTGAAGCTTTCTTT.

This clonotype was found many times. The rearrangement joins TRBV5-6 to TRBJ2-7, with 7 nucleotides matching TRBD2. CDR1 and CDR2 from the germline V gene are SGHDT and YYEEEE. The CDR3 covers 14 residues. Losses at the gene ends were 3 bases for V and 0 bases for J; bases not matched to a gene: 3. The CDR3 DNA is TGTGCCAGCAGCTCGGGACTATCCTCCTACGAGCAGTACTTC. Its translation: CASSSGLSSYEQYF.

The chain uses TRBV6-2 or TRBV6-3 and TRBJ2-1; D possibly corresponds to TRBD1 (6 bases). The CDR3 runs 15 residues. The germline V and J ends were trimmed by 7 bases and 2 bases, with 15 bases remaining between them. The germline V gene has CDR1 MNHEY and CDR2 SVGEGT. DNA of the CDR3: TGTGCCAGCATTTTTAACAGGGATACCTACAATGAGCAGTTCTTC. As protein: CASIFNRDTYNEQFF.

This chain links TRBV20-1 with TRBJ2-3; 12 positions agree with TRBD1. V lost 5 bases to trimming and J lost 7 bases; unmatched junction nucleotides: 10. CDR1 is DFQATT, CDR2 SNEGSKA, per germline (reference sequence). The CDR3 spans 15 residues. For the CDR3, the DNA is TGCAGTGCTCAACCGGGACAGGGGGCAATAAATACGCAGTATTTT. This codes for CSAQPGQGAINTQYF.

The sample holds a few counts of this clonotype. This chain connects TRBV29-1 to TRBJ2-7, with D uncertain. V was pared by 6 bases and J by 3 bases, with 18 bases between. This CDR3 region has 14 residues. Germline V gene lookup returns CDR1 SQVTM and CDR2 ANQGSEA. CDR3 amino acids: CSVTNPAESYEQYF. CDR3 nucleotide sequence: TGCAGCGTCACGAACCCCGCAGAGAGCTACGAGCAGTACTTC.

The rearrangement links TRBV12-3 or TRBV12-4 to TRBJ2-3; D is perhaps TRBD1 (6 bases). Trimming cost V 5 bases and J 3 bases, with 15 bases left between them. The CDR3 loop spans 15 amino acids. This chain's CDR3 is CASSVQGYVTDTQYF. CDR3 coding DNA: TGTGCCAGCAGTGTTCAGGGGTATGTGACAGATACGCAGTATTTT.

V and J are TRBV11-2 and TRBJ1-3; TRBD1 matches at 9 bases. The germline gives CDR1 SGHAT, CDR2 FQNNGV. The length of the CDR3 is 18 residues. Losses at the gene ends were 6 bases for V and 0 bases for J; bases not matched to a gene: 12. CDR3 sequence: CASRYLPTGGDSGNTIYF. CDR3 coding DNA: TGTGCCAGCAGATACCTCCCGACAGGGGGGGACTCTGGAAACACCATATATTTT. The full variable domain, rest sourced from reference TRBV11-2 and TRBJ1-3, is EAGVAQSPRYKIIEKRQSVAFWCNPISGHATLYWYQQILGQGPKLLIQFQNNGVVDDSQLPKDRFSAERLKGVDSTLKIQPAKLEDSAVYLCASRYLPTGGDSGNTIYFGEGSWLTVV.

This clonotype has more than one count but fewer than ten. The V and J genes are TRBV5-1 and TRBJ2-5; tentative D call: TRBD1 (6 bases). Trimming left V 7 bases short and J 2 bases short, with 15 bases between. The CDR3 consists of 14 residues. Looked up from germline, CDR1 is SGHRS and CDR2 is YFSETQ. CDR3 DNA: TGCGCCAGCTCATGGACAGCGACACAAGAGACCCAGTACTTC. Protein sequence: CASSWTATQETQYF.

The CDR3, as DNA: TGCAGTGCTAGAGCCCCTATGGACATTCAGTACTTC. This sequence encodes CSARAPMDIQYF. This rearrangement joins TRBV20-1 to TRBJ2-4; D uncertain. The CDR3 runs 12 residues. CDR1 is DFQATT and CDR2 is SNEGSKA in the germline V gene (reference sequence). Trimming pared 1 base from V and 8 bases from J, leaving 9 bases between.

This clonotype was seen ten or more times. The chain couples TRBV7-8 to TRBJ2-7, with D perhaps being TRBD1 or TRBD2 (5 bases each). This CDR3 is built from 14 residues. Germline V CDR1 and CDR2: SGHVS, FQNEAQ. V was shortened by 1 base and J by 4 bases, with 11 bases between the two germline ends. As DNA, the CDR3 is TGTGCCAGCAGCTTAGTGGGGGATGGGTACGAGCAGTACTTC. This translates into CASSLVGDGYEQYF.

The V and J genes are TRBV13 and TRBJ2-3; 9 nucleotides match TRBD1. Per the germline V gene, CDR1 is PRHDT and CDR2 is FYEKMQ (reference sequence). The CDR3 runs to 14 residues. The trim removed 2 bases at V and 10 bases at J, leaving 7 bases unmatched. CDR3 bases: TGTGCCAGCAGCTTAAGGGGGACAGGGCAAGCGCAGTATTTT. Translated, it gives CASSLRGTGQAQYF.

This clonotype was seen ten or more times. The chain employs TRBV9 and TRBJ2-5, with D tentatively TRBD1 (5 bases). Trimming stripped 3 bases from V and 6 bases from J, with 18 bases between. The CDR3 runs 15 residues. Germline CDR1 is SGDLS and CDR2 is YYNGEE. CDR3 amino acids: CASSDEAGLTKTQYF. In nucleotides, the CDR3 is TGTGCCAGCAGCGACGAGGCAGGGTTAACGAAGACCCAGTACTTC.

The rearrangement joins TRBV5-1 to TRBJ2-3; tentatively, D is TRBD2 (5 bases). This CDR3 is 15 amino acids long. Germline V CDR1 and CDR2: SGHRS, YFSETQ. V lost 0 bases and J 6 bases, leaving 14 bases between the germline ends. The CDR3: CASSLAGSSSDTQYF. The CDR3 region has the DNA TGCGCCAGCAGCTTGGCGGGGTCTTCCTCGGATACGCAGTATTTT.

The CDR3 nucleotides are TGCAGCGGAGCGGGAGGCTCTAGCACAGATACGCAGTATTTT. It is translated as CSGAGGSSTDTQYF. The rearrangement links TRBV20-1 to TRBJ2-3, with 9 bases that match TRBD2. This CDR3 is built from 14 residues. Germline assignment: CDR1 DFQATT and CDR2 SNEGSKA (reference sequence).

This clonotype has more than one count but fewer than ten. The V gene is TRBV3-1, the J gene TRBJ2-7; TRBD2 is a possible D gene (6 bases). CDR3 length: 12 residues. CDR1 is LGHDT and CDR2 is YNNKEL in the germline V gene (reference sequence). The V end was cut by 1 base, the J end by 6 bases, with 7 bases between. The CDR3 coding sequence is TGTGCCAGCAGCCAAGGGGACTCCGAGCAGTACTTC. This encodes CASSQGDSEQYF.

This clonotype occurred a few times. The chain uses TRBV20-1 and TRBJ2-7, with TRBD2 as a possible D gene (6 bases). Germline V lookup: CDR1 DFQATT, CDR2 SNEGSKA (reference sequence). V was shortened by 6 bases and J by 1 base, with 16 bases between the two germline ends. This CDR3 region has 14 residues. The CDR3 region has the DNA TGCAGTGCCGATAAATGGGGGGAGTCCTACGAGCAGTACTTC. Translating it yields CSADKWGESYEQYF.

This clonotype was detected a few times. The chain joins TRBV6-2 or TRBV6-3 to TRBJ2-5; a possible D gene is TRBD1 (7 bases). The germline CDR1 and CDR2 sequences are MNHEY and SVGEGT. The CDR3 consists of 16 residues. V was pared by 5 bases and J by 0 bases, with 16 bases between. The DNA for the CDR3 is TGTGCCAGCAGTACTATCAGGGGGGACCACCAAGAGACCCAGTACTTC. Protein product: CASSTIRGDHQETQYF.

The CDR3 region is CSVPGTGTYEQFF. CDR3 sequence (DNA): TGCAGCGTTCCCGGGACAGGGACCTACGAGCAGTTCTTC. The chain employs TRBV29-1 and TRBJ2-7; 9 bases align to TRBD1. Near its end, the DNA agrees better with TRBJ2-1, so the J call may be wrong. CDR1 SQVTM and CDR2 ANQGSEA come from the germline V gene. This CDR3 is 13 amino acids long.

J is TRBJ2-3 and V is TRBV7-9, with no clear D. V lost 1 base and J 0 bases, leaving 11 bases between the germline ends. Germline V gene lookup returns CDR1 SEHNR and CDR2 FQNEAQ (reference sequence). The CDR3 runs to 16 residues. DNA for the CDR3: TGTGCCAGCAGCTTAGATGGGGTCGGGAGCACAGATACGCAGTATTTT. This translates into CASSLDGVGSTDTQYF.

This sequence joins TRBV5-1 and TRBJ1-5; D might be TRBD1 (5 bases). The CDR3 consists of 15 residues. V was clipped by 7 bases and J by 0 bases, with 14 bases between them. Looked up from germline, CDR1 is SGHRS and CDR2 is YFSETQ. CDR3 region: CASAPGAVSNQPQHF. CDR3 sequence (DNA): TGCGCCAGCGCCCCCGGGGCAGTTAGCAATCAGCCCCAGCATTTT. Supplemented by reference TRBV5-1 and TRBJ1-5, the full variable domain reads KAGVTQTPRYLIKTRGQQVTLSCSPISGHRSVSWYQQTPGQGLQFLFEYFSETQRNKGNFPGRFSGRQFSNSRSEMNVSTLELGDSALYLCASAPGAVSNQPQHFGDGTRLSIL.

The gene calls are TRBV7-8 and TRBJ2-6; D gene ambiguous. V was shortened by 2 bases and J by 0 bases, with 11 bases between the two germline ends. This CDR3 has 17 amino acids. Germline loops: CDR1 SGHVS, CDR2 FQNEAQ. The CDR3 protein is CASSLFTVSSGANVLTF. The CDR3, as DNA: TGTGCCAGCAGCTTATTTACAGTGAGCTCTGGGGCCAACGTCCTGACTTTC. Using reference TRBV7-8 and TRBJ2-6 for the parts outside the CDR3, the full variable domain is GAGVSQSPRYKVAKRGQDVALRCDPISGHVSLFWYQQALGQGPEFLTYFQNEAQLDKSGLPSDRFFAERPEGSVSTLKIQRTQQEDSAVYLCASSLFTVSSGANVLTFGAGSRLTVL.

The chain combines TRBV4-3 with TRBJ2-2; D gene unclear. V lost 3 bases, J lost 9 bases, and 11 bases lay in between. The CDR3 contains 13 residues. Germline lookup yields CDR1 LGHNA and CDR2 YSLEER. Written as DNA, the CDR3 is TGCGCCAGCAGCCAGGGCCTCCGGAGGGAGCTGTTTTTT. Translating it yields CASSQGLRRELFF.

V gene TRBV12-3 or TRBV12-4 combines with J gene TRBJ2-2; D tentatively reads TRBD1 or TRBD2 (7 bases each). The CDR3 has 14 amino acids. Deletions cut 8 bases from V and 2 bases from J, with 12 bases between. The CDR3 region is CASQGGANTGELFF. The CDR3 nucleotides are TGTGCCAGCCAGGGGGGGGCAAACACCGGGGAGCTGTTTTTT.

This clonotype was seen a few times. The rearrangement links TRBV7-9 to TRBJ2-2; no firm D call. The ends were cut back, 8 bases at V and 6 bases at J, with 10 bases in the middle. The CDR3 spans 12 residues. Germline lookup yields CDR1 SEHNR and CDR2 FQNEAQ (reference sequence). The CDR3 DNA reads as TGTGCCAGCTTGCAGGAGTCCGGGGAGCTGTTTTTT. Amino acids: CASLQESGELFF. The variable domain in full, with the rest retrieved from reference TRBV7-9 and TRBJ2-2, is DTGVSQNPRHKITKRGQNVTFRCDPISEHNRLYWYRQTLGQGPEFLTYFQNEAQLEKSRLLSDRFSAERPKGSFSTLEIQRTEQGDSAMYLCASLQESGELFFGEGSRLTVL.